This TCR beta chain was recovered during a study of beta chain features in type 1 diabetes. Study-level results: Among all four CD4+ subsets, Type 1 diabetes patients had TCRB CDR3s that were moderately but significantly shorter.

A sort by CD45RO/CCR7/CD25/CD127/CD95/CD27 yielded CD4+ naive, central memory, regulatory and stem cell-like memory cells. Comments on this clone: Its specificity is not known.

CDR1 is SSHAT and CDR2 is FNYEAQ in the germline V gene (reference sequence). CDR3 size: 13 residues. The authors reverse transcribed all of the isolated RNA, so sequencing captured expressed TCRB transcripts. The data were produced by immunoSEQ multiplex PCR, yet TCRdb's version contains in-frame clones alone and is incomplete. The repertoire includes 100,000 to 150,000 clones, approximately 10% of them detected once, and 0.7% to 0.85% sits in the top ten. This receptor was identified in a man aged 25 to 40 with type 1 diabetes. The V call is TRBV7-7, the J call TRBJ2-2; 7 bases fit TRBD1. The sequenced sample consisted of central memory CD4+ T cells from blood. The CDR3 loop reads CASRQGNTGELFF. The CDR3 coding sequence is TGTGCTAGCCGACAGGGGAACACCGGGGAGCTGTTTTTT.